The 10 T cell receptor beta chains listed next were all sequenced from one sample in a study of T cell responses to AZD1222 COVID-19 vaccine. Here immunoSEQ multiplex PCR was the method, and the copy in TCRdb shows in-frame clones only, minus some. Recorded for this sample: over 140,000 clones. Specimen: peripheral blood. These receptors were collected from an adult in good health.

The chain uses TRBV19 and TRBJ1-5; 11 bases align to TRBD1. The J segment lost 1 base and the V segment lost 3 bases, leaving 11 bases of the junction unmatched. The CDR3 extends over 19 amino acids. CDR1 and CDR2 (germline): LNHDA, SQIVND (reference sequence). The CDR3: CASSIFGQGASMSNQPQHF. In nucleotides, the CDR3 is TGTGCCAGTAGTATCTTCGGACAGGGGGCATCTATGAGCAATCAGCCCCAGCATTTT.

This chain joins TRBV11-3 and TRBJ2-1; tentatively, D is TRBD1 (5 bases). Trimming stripped 2 bases from V and 5 bases from J, with 10 bases between. The CDR3 loop spans 14 amino acids. The germline gives CDR1 SGHNT, CDR2 YENEEA. CDR3 bases: TGTGCCAGCAGCTTAAGGGCCAGGGACAATGAGCAGTTCTTC. Protein product: CASSLRARDNEQFF.

The rearrangement uses TRBV5-1 and TRBJ1-2, with a possible D match to TRBD1 (5 bases). CDR1 SGHRS and CDR2 YFSETQ come from the germline V gene. This CDR3 is 13 amino acids long. The ends were cut back, 3 bases at V and 8 bases at J, with 14 bases in the middle. The DNA of the CDR3 is TGCGCCAGCAGCTGGGATGACCGGACAGGCTACACCTTC. The encoded protein is CASSWDDRTGYTF. Using reference TRBV5-1 and TRBJ1-2 for the parts outside the CDR3, the full variable domain is KAGVTQTPRYLIKTRGQQVTLSCSPISGHRSVSWYQQTPGQGLQFLFEYFSETQRNKGNFPGRFSGRQFSNSRSEMNVSTLELGDSALYLCASSWDDRTGYTFGSGTRLTVV.

V is TRBV13 and J is TRBJ2-1; D tentatively reads TRBD1 or TRBD2 (6 bases each). The CDR3 sequence is 16 residues long. Germline lookup yields CDR1 PRHDT and CDR2 FYEKMQ (reference sequence). Trimming cost V 3 bases and J 7 bases, with 19 bases left between them. The CDR3 sequence is CASSFGIGGRWNEQFF. CDR3 DNA sequence: TGTGCCAGCAGCTTTGGGATAGGGGGGCGCTGGAATGAGCAGTTCTTC.

J is TRBJ2-1 and V is TRBV7-2; unclear D gene. CDR1 SGHTA and CDR2 FQGNSA come from the germline V gene. The CDR3 runs 15 residues. V lost 5 bases, J lost 1 base, and 12 bases lay in between. CDR3 nucleotide sequence: TGTGCCAGCAGCCTCGGTGGGGTTTCCTACAATGAGCAGTTCTTC. Translation gives CASSLGGVSYNEQFF.

The chain has TRBV9 and TRBJ1-2, with D possibly being TRBD1 (6 bases). CDR3 size: 13 residues. Trimming stripped 1 base from V and 6 bases from J, with 10 bases between. Germline values: CDR1 SGDLS, CDR2 YYNGEE. Written as DNA, the CDR3 is TGTGCCAGCAGCGTAACAGGGAAGGATGGCTACACCTTC. Translated, it gives CASSVTGKDGYTF. The full variable domain, completed using reference TRBV9 and TRBJ1-2, is DSGVTQTPKHLITATGQRVTLRCSPRSGDLSVYWYQQSLDQGLQFLIQYYNGEERAKGNILERFSAQQFPDLHSELNLSSLELGDSALYFCASSVTGKDGYTFGSGTRLTVV.

CDR3 sequence (DNA): TGTGCCAGCAGTAGAGCGGAAACCTTACAAGAGACCCAGTACTTC. Its protein product is CASSRAETLQETQYF. The V and J genes are TRBV25-1 and TRBJ2-5, with D perhaps matching TRBD2 (5 bases). This CDR3 is built from 15 residues. CDR1 is MGHDK and CDR2 is SYGVNS in the germline V gene. Trimming cost V 5 bases and J 2 bases, with 15 bases left between them.

The rearrangement uses TRBV19 and TRBJ2-7, with 9 positions matching TRBD1. The CDR3 contains 13 residues. V shed 4 bases, J shed 4 bases, and the junction held 2 bases outside the gene matches. Germline CDR1 is LNHDA and CDR2 is SQIVND (reference sequence). The CDR3 spells CASSSGQGYEQYF. Here the CDR3 DNA reads TGTGCCAGTAGTAGTGGACAGGGGTACGAGCAGTACTTC.

J is TRBJ2-3 and V is TRBV6-5; no definite D call. The CDR3 contains 14 residues. V was clipped by 6 bases and J by 3 bases, with 13 bases between them. Germline CDR1 MNHEY, CDR2 SVGAGI. This chain's CDR3 is CASSPSAATDTQYF. The CDR3 nucleotides are TGTGCCAGCAGCCCCTCGGCGGCTACAGATACGCAGTATTTT.

J is TRBJ1-2 and V is TRBV6-1; D gene ambiguous. CDR1 is MNHNS, CDR2 SASEGT, per germline. V lost 5 bases and J 5 bases, leaving 18 bases between the germline ends. The CDR3 totals 15 residues. CDR3 DNA: TGTGCCAGCAGTCCGCGAACGGCCCATAGGTATGGCTACACCTTC. It encodes CASSPRTAHRYGYTF.